The 20 T cell receptor beta chains below all came from one sample that was sequenced in a study of T cells in Graves' hyperthyroidism and ophthalmopathy (dated by TCRdb to the late 2010s). The library was made by multiplex PCR. For sequencing, an Illumina HiSeq 2000 was employed. Amplification of TCR beta CDR3 regions was carried out from RNA transcripts. The first round of RT-PCR for the TCR CDR3 was performed with the HTBI primer set and the Qiagen OneStep RT-PCR kit. TCRdb cleaned the public reads at Q25 with fastp, built clones with MiXCR and kept in-frame beta chains. Entries that share a CDR3 protein sequence are merged under the most common genes and DNA. Here the sample has some 510,000 distinct CDR3 sequences; less than 25% occur a single time. Clones ranked in the top ten supply approximately 26% of the sample. Sequenced material: blood. The receptors shown here come from a man between 18 and 29 years old with Graves' hyperthyroidism.

The J gene is TRBJ1-1, the V gene TRBV12-3 or TRBV12-4; no reliable D call. Trimming shortened V by 8 bases and J by 3 bases, and 13 bases separated the two germline ends. The CDR3 runs to 13 residues. For the CDR3, the DNA is TGTGCCAGCGGCCCGCGCGGGGACACTGAAGCTTTCTTT. Protein product: CASGPRGDTEAFF.

The V gene is TRBV11-1, the J gene TRBJ2-3; a weak D match, TRBD1 (5 bases). This CDR3 has 16 residues. Germline loops: CDR1 SGHAT, CDR2 FQDESV (reference sequence). Trimming took off 3 bases at V and 4 bases at J, with 17 bases between the two ends. In nucleotides, the CDR3 is TGTGCCAGCAGCTTCCATAGCCAGGGTCGGGCAGATACGCAGTATTTT. As protein: CASSFHSQGRADTQYF.

The table lists this clonotype with many counts. The genes are TRBV10-3 and TRBJ1-1; D call uncertain. CDR3 length: 12 residues. The germline V gene has CDR1 ENHRY and CDR2 SYGVKD. V lost 10 bases to trimming and J lost 1 base, with 10 bases between them. CDR3 amino acids: CATLGQNTEAFF. The CDR3 nucleotides read TGTGCCACCCTGGGCCAGAACACTGAAGCTTTCTTT.

This clonotype was found many times. CDR3 region: CASSYATGSGTEAFF. In nucleotides, the CDR3 is TGTGCCAGCAGTTACGCCACGGGTAGCGGGACTGAAGCTTTCTTT. The gene calls are TRBV6-5 and TRBJ1-1; D remains ambiguous. The V end lost 2 bases, the J end lost 5 bases, and 15 bases lay between the germline ends. The germline V gene has CDR1 MNHEY and CDR2 SVGAGI. The CDR3 loop spans 15 amino acids.

This clonotype was seen many times. The chain recombines TRBV12-3 or TRBV12-4 with TRBJ2-5; D is ambiguous. CDR3 length equals 13 residues. Trimming removed 4 bases from V and 4 bases from J, with 10 bases in between. In nucleotides, the CDR3 is TGTGCCAGCAGTTCATACATGGCAGAGACCCAGTACTTC. It is translated as CASSSYMAETQYF.

This clonotype appeared many times. The chain employs TRBV7-8 and TRBJ2-7; D may be TRBD1 (6 bases). The V and J ends lost 1 base and 2 bases respectively, with 15 bases between them. The CDR3 sequence is 16 residues long. Per germline, CDR1 SGHVS and CDR2 FQNEAQ. The CDR3 protein is CASSLELDSGAYEQYF. The CDR3 DNA reads as TGTGCCAGCAGCTTAGAATTGGACAGTGGGGCCTACGAGCAGTACTTC.

Only a few counts were recorded for this clonotype. The gene calls are TRBV27 and TRBJ2-2; 11 nucleotides match TRBD2. The CDR3 extends over 16 amino acids. The germline V gene has CDR1 MNHEY and CDR2 SMNVEV (reference sequence). Unmatched junction bases numbered 6, after V lost 6 bases and J lost 3 bases. CDR3 sequence reads: CASSRSGGGYTGELFF. Written as DNA, the CDR3 is TGTGCCAGCAGCCGTAGCGGGGGGGGTTACACCGGGGAGCTGTTTTTT.

The sample holds many counts of this clonotype. This sequence joins TRBV6-1 and TRBJ1-1, with 9 bases matching TRBD1. The germline CDR1 and CDR2 sequences are MNHNS and SASEGT. This CDR3 is 14 amino acids long. J gave up 1 base and V 4 bases, and 1 base lay outside the gene matches. The CDR3 sequence is CASSAGQGNTEAFF. For the CDR3, the DNA is TGTGCCAGCAGTGCGGGACAGGGGAACACTGAAGCTTTCTTT.

This clonotype appeared a few times. The rearrangement joins TRBV6-1 to TRBJ2-4; 8 bases map to TRBD2. The germline V gene encodes CDR1 MNHNS and CDR2 SASEGT. The V segment lost 6 bases and the J segment 3 bases; nucleotides outside the gene matches: 7. The CDR3 is 15 residues long. In DNA, the CDR3 is TGTGCCAGCAGCCCCGGGGGGGCCGTCAAAAACATTCAGTACTTC. Translation gives CASSPGGAVKNIQYF.

The J gene is TRBJ2-4, the V gene TRBV5-1, with TRBD1 matching over 7 bases. Germline trimming cut 5 bases from V and 6 bases from J; bases unmatched to any gene: 11. Germline V CDR1 and CDR2: SGHRS, YFSETQ. CDR3 length: 15 residues. For the CDR3, the DNA is TGCGCCAGCAGGCAAACAGGGGAATCCCTAAACATTCAGTACTTC. It specifies CASRQTGESLNIQYF.

This clonotype was counted many times. The V call is TRBV11-2, the J call TRBJ1-2; the D is unclear. From germline, CDR1 is SGHAT and CDR2 FQNNGV. CDR3 length equals 16 residues. V lost 8 bases, J lost 2 bases, and 21 bases lay in between. The DNA for the CDR3 is TGTGCCAGCCGCTCGGTCCAAGGGCGGACGAACTATGGCTACACCTTC. Protein sequence: CASRSVQGRTNYGYTF.

This clonotype was seen repeatedly, ten times or more. This chain links TRBV2 with TRBJ1-5; D remains unclear. CDR3 size: 13 residues. Germline CDR1 is SNHLY and CDR2 is FYNNEI. The germline V and J ends were trimmed by 7 bases and 4 bases, with 11 bases remaining between them. CDR3 amino acids: CASTQDGNQPQHF. The CDR3 nucleotides are TGTGCCAGCACCCAGGACGGGAATCAGCCCCAGCATTTT.

The chain uses TRBV20-1 and TRBJ2-7; no firm D call. V was clipped by 6 bases and J by 6 bases, with 18 bases between them. The germline CDR1 and CDR2 sequences are DFQATT and SNEGSKA (reference sequence). The CDR3 covers 13 residues. CDR3 sequence: CSAETKTLSEQYF. The CDR3 DNA reads TGCAGTGCCGAAACCAAGACTTTGAGCGAGCAGTACTTC.

Here the CDR3 DNA reads TGTGCCAGTAGTATCGGGTCGGAAAGGGGGCATGGCTACACCTTC. The encoded protein is CASSIGSERGHGYTF. V gene TRBV19 combines with J gene TRBJ1-2; the match to TRBD1 covers 7 bases. V shed 3 bases and J 6 bases; nucleotides not matched to a gene: 10. This CDR3 is built from 15 residues. Germline-derived CDR1 and CDR2 are LNHDA and SQIVND (reference sequence).

This clonotype was picked up many times. This chain links TRBV2 with TRBJ1-5; D remains ambiguous. The CDR3 is 13 residues long. Trimming removed 4 bases from V and 6 bases from J, with 10 bases in between. In germline, CDR1 is SNHLY, CDR2 FYNNEI. CDR3 bases: TGTGCCAGCAGTGCGAGGATCGTTCAGCCCCAGCATTTT. This translates into CASSARIVQPQHF.

A note on this clonotype: This could be a read error, since a much larger clone is one nucleotide away. The rearrangement joins TRBV15 to TRBJ2-7; 7 positions agree with TRBD2. This CDR3 has 14 amino acids. Germline V gives CDR1 LNHNV, CDR2 YYDKDF (reference sequence). DNA for the CDR3: TGTGCCACCTGCAGAGATGCTGGGGGGGACGAGCAGTACTTC. Translated: CATCRDAGGDEQYF.

This clonotype has at least ten counts. The J gene is TRBJ1-5, the V gene TRBV12-3 or TRBV12-4, with no clear D. The CDR3 length is 15 residues. With 4 bases removed from V and 0 bases from J, the gap between germline ends came to 10 bases. CDR3: CASSYAGRSNQPQHF. The CDR3 coding sequence is TGTGCCAGCAGTTATGCCGGGCGTAGCAATCAGCCCCAGCATTTT.

The J gene is TRBJ2-7, the V gene TRBV7-2; unclear D gene. V gave up 1 base and J gave up 9 bases, with 16 bases separating them. The CDR3 covers 14 residues. The germline V gene has CDR1 SGHTA and CDR2 FQGNSA. The CDR3 DNA is TGTGCCAGCAGCTTAGGGGGAAGATTGGGTTGGCAGTACTTC. Its translation is CASSLGGRLGWQYF.

In its sample, this clonotype was seen many times. This sequence joins TRBV12-3 or TRBV12-4 and TRBJ1-5; the D is unclear. The CDR3 sequence is 12 residues long. Trimming stripped 3 bases from V and 6 bases from J, with 6 bases between. CDR3 sequence (DNA): TGTGCCAGCAGTTTCTGGCGTCAGCCCCAGCATTTT. Translation: CASSFWRQPQHF.

This clonotype has a count of ten or more. CDR3 amino acids: CASSSRPLTQETQYF. The CDR3, as DNA: TGTGCCAGCAGTTCCCGGCCCCTAACTCAAGAGACCCAGTACTTC. The chain joins TRBV6-2 or TRBV6-3 to TRBJ2-5; the D is unclear. Deletions cut 4 bases from V and 2 bases from J, with 14 bases between. Germline V gene sequence: CDR1 MNHEY, CDR2 SVGEGT. The CDR3 extends over 15 amino acids.